This T cell receptor beta chain was recovered during a study of T cell changes during pregnancy in multiple sclerosis. Method: immunoSEQ multiplex PCR; TCRdb's copy keeps in-frame clones and lacks some. Counted here are over 45,000 clones, around 85% occurring once; the ten biggest clones make up around 0.38%. The CDR3 consists of 15 residues. Trimming shortened V by 8 bases and J by 0 bases, and 11 bases separated the two germline ends. Germline CDR1 MNHNY, CDR2 SVGAGI (reference sequence). This specimen was CD4+ T cells from peripheral blood mononuclear cells, taken in the third trimester of pregnancy. The chain has TRBV6-6 and TRBJ2-6; the D is unclear. The receptor was derived from a female donor with multiple sclerosis, enrolled in a pregnancy study. CDR3 amino acids: CASYPSTSGANVLTF. The CDR3 coding sequence is TGTGCCAGCTACCCTTCTACCTCTGGGGCCAACGTCCTGACTTTC.